The 17 T cell receptor beta chains below come from one sample, sequenced in a study of T cells in women clearing cervical HPV infection. Generated by immunoSEQ multiplex PCR, the TCRdb table keeps only in-frame clones and is missing some. The sample totals roughly 40,000 clones. Sequencing was done on a sample of blood buffy coat. These receptors all stem from a woman between 18 and 69 years old with a cervical HPV16 infection that either progressed to CIN3+ or cleared (not recorded which).

For this clone: The CDR3 end is not reached by the read, which stops 3 residues before it; the germline J gene fills it in. The chain couples TRBV6-1 to TRBJ1-5, with 7 bases that match TRBD1. CDR1 is MNHNS and CDR2 is SASEGT in the germline V gene. The ends lost 4 bases at V and 3 bases at J; junction bases unmatched: 6. The CDR3 length is 15 residues. CDR3 loop: CASSGQGPYNQPQHF. The CDR3 bases that were read are TGTGCCAGCAGTGGACAGGGTCCCTACAATCAGCCC.

This CDR3 reads CASSPSGGGYTF. CDR3 bases read: TGTGCCAGCAGCCCCAGCGGGGGCGGC. V gene TRBV7-9 combines with J gene TRBJ1-2, with D perhaps TRBD1 (6 bases). The sequenced fragment ends 3 residues before the CDR3 boundary, so the rest is inferred from the germline J gene. From germline, CDR1 is SEHNR and CDR2 FQNEAQ (reference sequence). This CDR3 spans 12 amino acids.

CDR3 DNA (partial): TGCAGTGCACGACTAGCCTACAATGAG. This encodes CSARLAYNE. The entire CDR3 protein reads CSARLAYNEQFF. The V and J genes are TRBV20-1 and TRBJ2-1, with a tentative D call TRBD2 (6 bases). The read stops 3 residues short of the end of the CDR3; the missing end is completed from the germline J gene. Trimming took 6 bases from V and 2 from J, leaving 8 bases between them. The germline CDR1 and CDR2 sequences are DFQATT and SNEGSKA (reference sequence). The length of the CDR3 is 12 residues.

As to this clone: The read ends 3 residues early relative to the CDR3; the germline J gene fills the gap. The chain combines TRBV19 with TRBJ1-1; TRBD1 matches 7 bases. CDR1 and CDR2 (germline): LNHDA, SQIVND (reference sequence). The CDR3 contains 16 residues. CDR3 DNA, as far as it was read: TGTGCCAGTAGGGATACTCAACAGGGGTCCTTGAGGGAA. This translates into CASRDTQQGSLRE. The whole CDR3 region reads CASRDTQQGSLREAFF.

Details on this clone: The CDR3 is cut off 3 residues early in the read; its end comes from the germline J gene. The chain couples TRBV20-1 to TRBJ2-5; the D is unclear. V was cut by 3 bases and J by 3 bases, with 11 bases left in between. Per germline, CDR1 DFQATT and CDR2 SNEGSKA (reference sequence). The CDR3 consists of 13 residues. CDR3 sequence reads: CSASQWLKETQYF. The part of the CDR3 DNA that was read is TGCAGTGCTAGTCAGTGGCTGAAAGAGACC.

Notes on this clone: The read is 3 residues too short to cover the CDR3 end, so that end is filled in from the germline J gene. V usage is TRBV5-1 and J usage is TRBJ2-7, with D uncertain. The V gene lost 3 bases and the J gene lost 0 bases, with 7 bases spanning the gap. Germline-derived CDR1 and CDR2 are SGHRS and YFSETQ. The CDR3 extends over 13 amino acids. The CDR3 loop reads CASSYLSSYEQYF. The covered CDR3 bases are TGCGCCAGCAGCTACCTATCCTCCTACGAG.

Points on this clone: The read gets to within 3 residues of the CDR3 end, and the germline J gene fills in the rest. J is TRBJ2-5 and V is TRBV14; no firm D call. Germline V lookup: CDR1 SGHDN, CDR2 FVKESK. The CDR3 contains 13 residues. Trimming shortened V by 4 bases and J by 6 bases, and 12 bases separated the two germline ends. Incomplete CDR3 DNA: TGTGCCAGCAGCCGCAGCGAAGCCCAGACC. Its translation is CASSRSEAQT. Given in full, the CDR3 is CASSRSEAQTQYF.

About this clone: The read ends 3 residues shy of where the CDR3 ends; the end is completed using the germline J gene. The rearrangement joins TRBV20-1 to TRBJ1-2; no clear D. The germline V gene encodes CDR1 DFQATT and CDR2 SNEGSKA (reference sequence). The length of the CDR3 is 13 residues. The CDR3 spells CTARRGAGNGYTF. The CDR3 bases that were read are TGCACTGCCCGTAGAGGCGCGGGTAATGGC.

On this clone itself: The read halts 3 residues ahead of the CDR3 end, with the missing end drawn from the germline J gene. The V and J genes are TRBV7-9 and TRBJ1-2; TRBD1 matches 9 bases. The CDR3 has 15 residues. The germline CDR1 and CDR2 sequences are SEHNR and FQNEAQ (reference sequence). The sequenced part of the CDR3 DNA is TGTGCCAGCAGCCCTAAACCGGGACAGGGCTACGAC. It specifies CASSPKPGQGYD. The full CDR3 protein reads CASSPKPGQGYDYTF.

As for this clone: The read falls 3 residues short of the CDR3 end, and the missing part is taken from the germline J gene. The chain is built from TRBV28 and TRBJ2-3; D remains ambiguous. Trimming took 5 bases from V and 2 from J, leaving 20 bases between them. Germline V gene data show CDR1 as MDHEN and CDR2 as SYDVKM. The CDR3 consists of 17 residues. The covered CDR3 bases are TGTGCCAGCAGTCAAACTCTCCTAGGCCAGAACACAGATACG. Residues: CASSQTLLGQNTDT. The entire CDR3 reads CASSQTLLGQNTDTQYF.

Worth noting for this clone: The junction shows a germline mismatch at one end, possibly a read error. With the read ending 3 residues before the CDR3 end, the germline J gene is used to fill in that end. The chain has TRBV20-1 and TRBJ1-2, with 12 bases lining up with TRBD1. The CDR3 length is 15 residues. The V gene's germline CDR1 is DFQATT and CDR2 SNEGSKA (reference sequence). The CDR3 sequence: CSARGTGGADYGYTF. The part of the CDR3 DNA that was read is TGCAGTGCAAGAGGGACAGGGGGCGCGGACTATGGC.

Concerning this clone: The CDR3 goes on 3 residues after the read ends, and that part is filled in from the germline J gene. The chain uses TRBV5-6 and TRBJ2-1; D is uncertain. The V end lost 2 bases, the J end lost 5 bases, and 5 bases lay between the germline ends. CDR1 is SGHDT, CDR2 YYEEEE, per germline. The CDR3 is made up of 12 amino acids. The CDR3 DNA, read in part, is TGTGCCAGCAGCTTCTCAGACAATGAG. It specifies CASSFSDNE. In full, the CDR3 is CASSFSDNEQFF.

As regards this clone: The read ends 3 residues shy of where the CDR3 ends; the end is completed using the germline J gene. V and J are TRBV7-2 and TRBJ2-7; 11 positions agree with TRBD1. Germline assignment: CDR1 SGHTA and CDR2 FQGNSA. CDR3 length: 15 residues. Trimming at V came to 5 bases and at J to 4 bases, leaving 7 bases not matched to a gene. The CDR3: CASSHGTGGIYEQYF. The covered CDR3 bases are TGTGCCAGCAGCCATGGGACAGGGGGAATATACGAG.

CDR3 sequence reads: CSARGLTTGNTEAFF. The covered CDR3 bases are TGCAGTGCTAGAGGGCTGACGACAGGGAACACTGAA. This chain joins TRBV20-1 and TRBJ1-1, with D possibly TRBD1 on 6 matching bases. The read ends 3 residues before the CDR3 terminus; that terminus is restored from the germline J gene. The CDR3 is 15 amino acids. V lost 1 base and J lost 1, with 13 bases in between. The germline V gene encodes CDR1 DFQATT and CDR2 SNEGSKA (reference sequence).

On this clone itself: Read coverage stops 3 residues before the CDR3 terminus; the germline J gene supplies the remainder. The chain has TRBV29-1 and TRBJ1-3; TRBD1 agrees at 7 bases. The germline gives CDR1 SQVTM, CDR2 ANQGSEA. CDR3 length equals 13 residues. V lost 6 bases, J lost 4 bases, and 6 bases stayed unmatched. The covered CDR3 bases are TGCAGCGTCCGACAGGGTGGAGGAAACACC. Encoded protein: CSVRQGGGNT. The full CDR3 is CSVRQGGGNTIYF.

On this clone: The read ends 3 residues before the CDR3 terminus; that terminus is restored from the germline J gene. The same CDR3 arises from other DNA sequences in this sample as well. The J gene is TRBJ2-7, the V gene TRBV18, with 7 positions matching TRBD1. Unmatched junction bases numbered 7, after V lost 6 bases and J lost 2 bases. The V gene's germline CDR1 is KGHSH and CDR2 LQKENI. This CDR3 is built from 14 residues. The DNA read from the CDR3 is TGTGCCAGCTCCCCCAAGCAGGGGGCCTACGAG. Translated, it gives CASSPKQGAYE. The CDR3 in its entirety is CASSPKQGAYEQYF.

To note about this clone: The read is 3 residues too short to cover the CDR3 end, so that end is filled in from the germline J gene. The chain carries TRBV7-9 and TRBJ2-4; 7 positions match TRBD1. The CDR3 totals 14 residues. Germline V gene sequence: CDR1 SEHNR, CDR2 FQNEAQ (reference sequence). V lost 5 bases to trimming and J lost 2 bases; unmatched junction nucleotides: 3. CDR3 DNA (partial): TGTGCCAGCAGCCGGGACAGCTCCAAAAACATT. It is translated as CASSRDSSKNI. From start to end, the CDR3 is CASSRDSSKNIQYF.